This T cell receptor (beta chain) came from a study of OX40 agonist ivuxolimab in advanced cancers. Study context: At 0.01 to 10 mg/kg, ivuxolimab was administered intravenously to patients every 2 weeks.

The V segment lost 5 bases and the J segment 5 bases; nucleotides outside the gene matches: 6. Germline CDR1 reads SEHNR; CDR2 reads FQNEAQ (reference sequence). The CDR3 spans 14 residues. Repertoires were generated with immunoSEQ multiplex PCR, while TCRdb's copy carries only in-frame clones and drops some. The sample shows 92,000 or so clones, under 85% of them seen only once. The TCR originated in an adult with an advanced solid tumor such as melanoma, head and neck, liver or kidney cancer. The source material was CD4+ or CD8+ T cells sorted from blood, sampled in a trial of the OX40 agonist ivuxolimab. The genes are TRBV7-9 and TRBJ2-5, with TRBD1 identical over 9 bases. This CDR3 reads CASSQTGGQETQYF. CDR3 DNA: TGTGCCAGCAGCCAGACAGGGGGTCAGGAGACCCAGTACTTC. Based on the CDR3 plus reference TRBV7-9 and TRBJ2-5, the full variable domain is DTGVSQNPRHKITKRGQNVTFRCDPISEHNRLYWYRQTLGQGPEFLTYFQNEAQLEKSRLLSDRFSAERPKGSFSTLEIQRTEQGDSAMYLCASSQTGGQETQYFGPGTRLLVL.